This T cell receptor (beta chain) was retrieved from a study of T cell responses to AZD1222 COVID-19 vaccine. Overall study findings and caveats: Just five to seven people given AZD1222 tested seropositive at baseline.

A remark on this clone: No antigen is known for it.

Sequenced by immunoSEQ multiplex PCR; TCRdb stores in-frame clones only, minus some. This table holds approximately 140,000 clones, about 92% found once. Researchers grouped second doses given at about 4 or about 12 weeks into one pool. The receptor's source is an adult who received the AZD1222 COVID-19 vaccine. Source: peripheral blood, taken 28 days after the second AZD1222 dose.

The CDR3 DNA is TGTGCCAGCAGGACTAGTCGTATCGGGGAGCTGTTTTTT. Residues: CASRTSRIGELFF. The chain uses TRBV7-2 and TRBJ2-2; D possibly corresponds to TRBD2 (6 bases). Germline V lookup: CDR1 SGHTA, CDR2 FQGNSA. The CDR3 is 13 residues long. The germline V and J ends were trimmed by 6 bases and 7 bases, with 12 bases remaining between them.